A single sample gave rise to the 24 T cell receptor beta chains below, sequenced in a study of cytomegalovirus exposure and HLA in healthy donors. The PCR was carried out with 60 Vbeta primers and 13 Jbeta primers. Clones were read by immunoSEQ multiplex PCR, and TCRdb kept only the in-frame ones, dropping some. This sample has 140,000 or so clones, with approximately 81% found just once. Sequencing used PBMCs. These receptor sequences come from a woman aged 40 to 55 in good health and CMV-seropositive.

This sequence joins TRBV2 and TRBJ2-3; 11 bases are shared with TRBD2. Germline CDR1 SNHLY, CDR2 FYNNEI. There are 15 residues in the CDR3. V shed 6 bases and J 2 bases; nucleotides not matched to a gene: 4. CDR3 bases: TGTGCCAGCAGCCTAGCGGGGGGTTACACAGATACGCAGTATTTT. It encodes CASSLAGGYTDTQYF.

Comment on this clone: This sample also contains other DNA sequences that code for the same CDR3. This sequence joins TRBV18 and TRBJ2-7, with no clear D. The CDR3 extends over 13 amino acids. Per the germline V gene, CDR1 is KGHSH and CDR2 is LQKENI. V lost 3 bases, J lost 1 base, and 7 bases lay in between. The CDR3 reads CASSPPGSYEQYF. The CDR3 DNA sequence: TGTGCCAGCTCACCCCCCGGGTCCTACGAGCAGTACTTC.

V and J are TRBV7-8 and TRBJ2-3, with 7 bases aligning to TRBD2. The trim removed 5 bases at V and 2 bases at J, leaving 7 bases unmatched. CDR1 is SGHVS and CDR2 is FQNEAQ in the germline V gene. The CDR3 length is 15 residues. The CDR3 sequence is CASSPGTTNTDTQYF. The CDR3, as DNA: TGTGCCAGCAGCCCCGGGACTACCAACACAGATACGCAGTATTTT. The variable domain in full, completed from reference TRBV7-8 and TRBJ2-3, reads GAGVSQSPRYKVAKRGQDVALRCDPISGHVSLFWYQQALGQGPEFLTYFQNEAQLDKSGLPSDRFFAERPEGSVSTLKIQRTQQEDSAVYLCASSPGTTNTDTQYFGPGTRLTVL.

Here the CDR3 DNA reads TGTGCCAGCAGTGACGGGACAGGGGGTAACACCGGGGAGCTGTTTTTT. Protein: CASSDGTGGNTGELFF. The chain joins TRBV6-4 to TRBJ2-2; 11 bases fit TRBD1. Germline V lookup: CDR1 MRHNA, CDR2 SNTAGT. The CDR3 is 16 amino acids. The J segment lost 2 bases and the V segment lost 2 bases, leaving 1 base of the junction unmatched.

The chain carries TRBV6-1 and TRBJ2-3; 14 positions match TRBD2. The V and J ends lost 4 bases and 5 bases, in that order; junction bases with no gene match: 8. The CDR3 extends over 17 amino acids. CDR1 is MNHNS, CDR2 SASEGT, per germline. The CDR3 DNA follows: TGTGCCAGCAGTGTCCAAGGACTAGCGGGGGGTCGAGATACGCAGTATTTT. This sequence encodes CASSVQGLAGGRDTQYF.

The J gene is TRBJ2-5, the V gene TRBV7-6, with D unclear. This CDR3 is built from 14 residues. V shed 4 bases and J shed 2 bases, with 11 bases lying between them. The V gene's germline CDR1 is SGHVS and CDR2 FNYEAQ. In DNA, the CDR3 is TGTGCCAGCAGCTCGCGTATCGGGCAAGAGACCCAGTACTTC. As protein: CASSSRIGQETQYF.

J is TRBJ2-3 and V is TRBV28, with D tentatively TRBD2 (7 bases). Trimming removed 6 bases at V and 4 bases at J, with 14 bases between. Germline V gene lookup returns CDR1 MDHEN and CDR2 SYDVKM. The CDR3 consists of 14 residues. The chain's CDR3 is CASSRLGGADTQYF. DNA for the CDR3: TGTGCCAGCAGCCGACTAGGGGGGGCAGATACGCAGTATTTT. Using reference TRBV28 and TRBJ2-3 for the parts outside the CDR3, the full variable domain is DVKVTQSSRYLVKRTGEKVFLECVQDMDHENMFWYRQDPGLGLRLIYFSYDVKMKEKGDIPEGYSVSREKKERFSLILESASTNQTSMYLCASSRLGGADTQYFGPGTRLTVL.

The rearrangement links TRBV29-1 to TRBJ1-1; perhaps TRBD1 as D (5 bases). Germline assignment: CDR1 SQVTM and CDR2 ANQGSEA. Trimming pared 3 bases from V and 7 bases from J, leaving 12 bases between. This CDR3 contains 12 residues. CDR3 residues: CSVDSGGGEAFF. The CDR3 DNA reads TGCAGCGTTGATAGTGGGGGAGGTGAAGCTTTCTTT. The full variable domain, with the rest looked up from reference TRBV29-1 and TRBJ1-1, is SAVISQKPSRDICQRGTSLTIQCQVDSQVTMMFWYRQQPGQSLTLIATANQGSEATYESGFVIDKFPISRPNLTFSTLTVSNMSPEDSSIYLCSVDSGGGEAFFGQGTRLTVV.

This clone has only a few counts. CDR3 bases: TGTGCCAGCAGCACCTACGAGCAGTACTTC. Translated: CASSTYEQYF. The chain uses TRBV6-1 and TRBJ2-7; D gene unclear. CDR3 length: 10 amino acids. Trimming removed 6 bases from V and 2 bases from J, with 2 bases in between. Germline V gives CDR1 MNHNS, CDR2 SASEGT.

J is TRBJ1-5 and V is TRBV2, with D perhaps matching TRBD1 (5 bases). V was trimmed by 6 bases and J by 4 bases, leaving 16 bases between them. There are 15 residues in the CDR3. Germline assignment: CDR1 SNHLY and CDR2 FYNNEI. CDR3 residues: CASSLAGGRNQPQHF. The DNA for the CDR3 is TGTGCCAGCAGCCTCGCGGGGGGTCGGAATCAGCCCCAGCATTTT.

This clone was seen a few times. The CDR3 nucleotides read TGCGCCAGCAGCCAAGATCCGTCGGCGGGTGGTGAAAAACTGTTTTTT. Translation: CASSQDPSAGGEKLFF. This chain connects TRBV4-3 to TRBJ1-4; D remains ambiguous. CDR1 and CDR2 (germline): LGHNA, YSLEER. Trimming cost V 0 bases and J 7 bases, with 15 bases left between them. The CDR3 is 16 residues long.

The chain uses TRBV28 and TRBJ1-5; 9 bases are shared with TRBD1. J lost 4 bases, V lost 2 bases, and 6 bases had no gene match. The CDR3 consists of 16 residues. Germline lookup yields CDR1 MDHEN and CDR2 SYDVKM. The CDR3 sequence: CASSLLGDRENQPQHF. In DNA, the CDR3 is TGTGCCAGCAGTTTACTAGGGGACAGGGAGAATCAGCCCCAGCATTTT.

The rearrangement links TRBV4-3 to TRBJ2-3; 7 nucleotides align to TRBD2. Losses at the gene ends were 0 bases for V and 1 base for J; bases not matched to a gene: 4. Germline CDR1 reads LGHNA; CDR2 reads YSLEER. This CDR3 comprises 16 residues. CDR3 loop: CASSQDRSGGTDTQYF. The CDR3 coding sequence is TGCGCCAGCAGCCAAGATAGAAGCGGGGGCACAGATACGCAGTATTTT.

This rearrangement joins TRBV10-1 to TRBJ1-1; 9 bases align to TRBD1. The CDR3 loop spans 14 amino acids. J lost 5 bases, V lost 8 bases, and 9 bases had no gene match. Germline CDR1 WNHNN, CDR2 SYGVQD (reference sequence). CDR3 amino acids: CASGGQGLETEAFF. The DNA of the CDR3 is TGCGCCAGCGGGGGACAGGGATTGGAAACTGAAGCTTTCTTT.

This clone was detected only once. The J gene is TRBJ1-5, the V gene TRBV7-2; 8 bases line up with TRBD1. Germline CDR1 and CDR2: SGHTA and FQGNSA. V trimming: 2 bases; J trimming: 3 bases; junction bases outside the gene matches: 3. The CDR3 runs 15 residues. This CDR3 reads CASSLRTGLNQPQHF. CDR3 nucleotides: TGTGCCAGCAGCTTAAGGACAGGGCTCAATCAGCCCCAGCATTTT. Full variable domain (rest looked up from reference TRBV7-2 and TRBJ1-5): GAGVSQSPSNKVTEKGKDVELRCDPISGHTALYWYRQSLGQGLEFLIYFQGNSAPDKSGLPSDRFSAERTGGSVSTLTIQRTQQEDSAVYLCASSLRTGLNQPQHFGDGTRLSIL.

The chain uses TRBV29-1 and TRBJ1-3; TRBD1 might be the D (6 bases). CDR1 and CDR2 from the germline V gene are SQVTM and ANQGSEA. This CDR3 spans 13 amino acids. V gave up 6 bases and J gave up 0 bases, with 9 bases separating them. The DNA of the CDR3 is TGCAGCGTCGGCAGGGGCTCTGGAAACACCATATATTTT. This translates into CSVGRGSGNTIYF.

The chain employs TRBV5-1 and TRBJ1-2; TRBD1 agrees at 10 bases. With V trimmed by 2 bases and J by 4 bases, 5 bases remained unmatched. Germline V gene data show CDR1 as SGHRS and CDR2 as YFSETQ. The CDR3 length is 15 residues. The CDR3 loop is CASSFGQGEAYGYTF. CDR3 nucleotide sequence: TGCGCCAGCAGCTTCGGACAGGGGGAGGCCTATGGCTACACCTTC.

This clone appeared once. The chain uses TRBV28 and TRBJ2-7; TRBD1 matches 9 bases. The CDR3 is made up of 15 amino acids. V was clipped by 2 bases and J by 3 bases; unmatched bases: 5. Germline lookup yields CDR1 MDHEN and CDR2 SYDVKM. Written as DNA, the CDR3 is TGTGCCAGCAGTTTAGCGGGACAGGGAGTCTACGAGCAGTACTTC. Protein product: CASSLAGQGVYEQYF. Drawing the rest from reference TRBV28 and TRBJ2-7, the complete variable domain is DVKVTQSSRYLVKRTGEKVFLECVQDMDHENMFWYRQDPGLGLRLIYFSYDVKMKEKGDIPEGYSVSREKKERFSLILESASTNQTSMYLCASSLAGQGVYEQYFGPGTRLTVT.

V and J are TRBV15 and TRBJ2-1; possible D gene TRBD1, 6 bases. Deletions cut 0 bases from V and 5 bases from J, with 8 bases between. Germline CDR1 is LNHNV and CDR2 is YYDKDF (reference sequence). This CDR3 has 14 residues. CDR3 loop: CATSRDPGDNEQFF. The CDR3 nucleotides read TGTGCCACCAGCAGAGATCCAGGGGACAATGAGCAGTTCTTC.

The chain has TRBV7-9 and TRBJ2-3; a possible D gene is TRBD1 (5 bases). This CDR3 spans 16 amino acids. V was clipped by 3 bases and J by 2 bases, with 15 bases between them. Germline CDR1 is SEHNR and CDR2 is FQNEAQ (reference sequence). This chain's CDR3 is CASSLGQGSLTDTQYF. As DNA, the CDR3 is TGTGCCAGCAGCTTGGGGCAAGGGTCCCTCACAGATACGCAGTATTTT.

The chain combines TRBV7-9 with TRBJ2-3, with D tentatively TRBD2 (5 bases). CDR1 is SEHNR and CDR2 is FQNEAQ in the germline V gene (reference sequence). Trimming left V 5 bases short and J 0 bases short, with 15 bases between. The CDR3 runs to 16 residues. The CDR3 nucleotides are TGTGCCAGCAGCACCCGGACGGAGGATAGCACAGATACGCAGTATTTT. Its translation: CASSTRTEDSTDTQYF.

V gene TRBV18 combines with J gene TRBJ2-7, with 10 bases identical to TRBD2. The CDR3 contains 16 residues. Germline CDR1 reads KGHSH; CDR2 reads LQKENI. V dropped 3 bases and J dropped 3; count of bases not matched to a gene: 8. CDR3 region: CASSPTMGTSDYEQYF. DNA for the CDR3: TGTGCCAGCTCACCCACGATGGGGACTAGCGACTACGAGCAGTACTTC. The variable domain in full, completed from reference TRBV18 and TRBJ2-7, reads NAGVMQNPRHLVRRRGQEARLRCSPMKGHSHVYWYRQLPEEGLKFMVYLQKENIIDESGMPKERFSAEFPKEGPSILRIQQVVRGDSAAYFCASSPTMGTSDYEQYFGPGTRLTVT.

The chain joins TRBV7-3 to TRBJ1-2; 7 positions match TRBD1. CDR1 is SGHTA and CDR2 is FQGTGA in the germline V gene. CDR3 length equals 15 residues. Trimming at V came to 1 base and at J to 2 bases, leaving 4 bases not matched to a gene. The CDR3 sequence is CASSLRAGGNYGYTF. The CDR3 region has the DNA TGTGCCAGCAGCTTAAGGGCAGGGGGAAACTATGGCTACACCTTC.

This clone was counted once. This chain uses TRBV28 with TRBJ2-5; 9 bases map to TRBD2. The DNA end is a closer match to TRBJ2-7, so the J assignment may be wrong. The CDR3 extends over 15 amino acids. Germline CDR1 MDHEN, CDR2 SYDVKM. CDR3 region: CASSFGIAGAYEQYF. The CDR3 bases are TGTGCCAGCAGTTTTGGAATAGCGGGGGCCTACGAGCAGTACTTC.